The 10 T cell receptor beta chains presented below share a single source sample, sequenced in a study of control samples from healthy donors and cancer patients (dated by TCRdb to 2019 to 2021). The library was made by the immunoSEQ multiplex PCR assay. TCRdb obtained this table from immuneACCESS and retained in-frame rearrangements with V and J assigned. These tables miss some clones; where compared with another copy, unresolved V genes account for less than half of the shortfall, and the remainder is unexplained. Recorded for this sample are 55,000 to 90,000 clones; 75% to 90% of them occurred a single time. Of the sample, 25% to 35% falls within the top ten clones. The sample taken for sequencing was blood. The receptors come from a man between 45 and 60 years old in good health.

This chain links TRBV9 with TRBJ2-1; D is unresolved. Per the germline V gene, CDR1 is SGDLS and CDR2 is YYNGEE. Between the trimmed V and J ends, which lost 0 bases and 6 bases, there was a span of 10 bases. This CDR3 is built from 14 residues. The CDR3 DNA is TGTGCCAGCAGCGTAGAGATCCATCCCAATGAGCAGTTCTTC. This codes for CASSVEIHPNEQFF.

This clone was detected a few times. This chain links TRBV7-9 with TRBJ1-3, with D unclear. This CDR3 comprises 12 residues. The ends were cut back, 3 bases at V and 4 bases at J, with 4 bases in the middle. CDR1 and CDR2 (germline): SEHNR, FQNEAQ (reference sequence). The CDR3 loop is CASSLAGNTIYF. Written as DNA, the CDR3 is TGTGCCAGCAGCTTGGCCGGAAACACCATATATTTT.

The rearrangement uses TRBV4-1 and TRBJ1-2; no clear D. Germline CDR1 MGHRA, CDR2 YSYEKL. Trimming took 3 bases from V and 8 from J, leaving 19 bases between them. This CDR3 is built from 15 residues. The DNA for the CDR3 is TGCGCCAGCAGCCATTCTCCGGGTAGGGCCAGGGGCTACACCTTC. Protein sequence: CASSHSPGRARGYTF.

This sequence joins TRBV7-9 and TRBJ1-2; 10 bases line up with TRBD1. The CDR3 extends over 14 amino acids. In germline, CDR1 is SEHNR, CDR2 FQNEAQ (reference sequence). J lost 5 bases, V lost 6 bases, and 6 bases had no gene match. As DNA, the CDR3 is TGTGCCAGCAGTTGGGACAGGGGTTTTTATGGCTACACCTTC. Protein product: CASSWDRGFYGYTF.

J is TRBJ2-1 and V is TRBV15, with D possibly being TRBD2 (5 bases). There are 14 residues in the CDR3. In germline, CDR1 is LNHNV, CDR2 YYDKDF (reference sequence). V was clipped by 9 bases and J by 6 bases, with 18 bases between them. The chain's CDR3 is CATNRRAAGNEQFF. In nucleotides, the CDR3 is TGTGCCACAAACCGTCGGGCGGCGGGCAATGAGCAGTTCTTC.

By sample fraction, this clone is medium-sized. This chain links TRBV6-1 with TRBJ2-7; D ambiguous. In germline, CDR1 is MNHNS, CDR2 SASEGT. Trimming removed 2 bases from V and 3 bases from J, with 11 bases in between. The CDR3 extends over 14 amino acids. The CDR3 is CASSETSDLYEQYF. The CDR3 region has the DNA TGTGCCAGCAGTGAAACCAGCGACCTCTACGAGCAGTACTTC.

This chain connects TRBV7-3 to TRBJ2-7; a possible D gene is TRBD2 (5 bases). This CDR3 is 14 amino acids long. With 5 bases removed from V and 6 bases from J, the gap between germline ends came to 17 bases. Looked up from germline, CDR1 is SGHTA and CDR2 is FQGTGA. The CDR3 DNA sequence: TGTGCCAGCAGCGGTGAGACGTCGGGGTCCGAGCAGTACTTC. Translated: CASSGETSGSEQYF.

This chain joins TRBV11-3 and TRBJ1-1; D ambiguous. The germline CDR1 and CDR2 sequences are SGHNT and YENEEA. Trimming removed 3 bases from V and 3 bases from J, with 11 bases in between. This CDR3 is 14 amino acids long. CDR3 sequence: CASSFSSLHTEAFF. In DNA form, the CDR3 reads TGTGCCAGCAGCTTCTCGAGTTTGCACACTGAAGCTTTCTTT.

In this sample, this clone turned up once. CDR3 in DNA: TGTGCCACCAGTGACACCGCGGACAGAACCGGGGAGACCCAGTACTTC. Protein product: CATSDTADRTGETQYF. This sequence joins TRBV24-1 and TRBJ2-5, with a possible D match to TRBD1 (6 bases). Trimming removed 4 bases from V and 5 bases from J, with 19 bases in between. CDR3 length: 16 amino acids. Germline CDR1 is KGHDR and CDR2 is SFDVKD.

The chain joins TRBV10-3 to TRBJ2-3, with TRBD2 matching over 9 bases. Losses at the gene ends were 10 bases for V and 5 bases for J; bases not matched to a gene: 10. CDR3 length equals 14 residues. Germline CDR1 is ENHRY and CDR2 is SYGVKD. CDR3 DNA: TGTGCCAACAGAGCGGGGGGAACGTTAGATACGCAGTATTTT. This sequence encodes CANRAGGTLDTQYF.